The source of this T cell receptor (beta chain) is a study of vaccination effects on CD4 cells after COVID-19. Whole-study findings and limits: Few convalescent patients were included, and no early post-infection timepoints were sampled.

In the ViraFEST assay, antigen-specific CD4+ clonotypes were identified by expansion after peptide-pool stimulation. With approximately 9 days of culture completed, CD4+ T cells were isolated. The vaccine recipients had no prior SARS-CoV-2 infection, with negative nucleocapsid antibodies. As concerns this clone: Antigen: not known.

CDR1 and CDR2 (germline): MNHNS, SASEGT. V gave up 0 bases and J gave up 9 bases, with 18 bases separating them. This CDR3 has 16 amino acids. Clones were read by immunoSEQ multiplex PCR, and TCRdb kept only the in-frame ones, dropping some. Altogether tens of thousands of clones are present, around 73% being singletons, with the ten largest covering more than 25%. This chain connects TRBV6-1 to TRBJ2-1; maybe TRBD2 (7 bases). This clonotype originated in a human donor who received a COVID-19 vaccine. The material sequenced was CD4+ T cells from PBMCs cultured with HCoV-OC43 spike peptides, taken before COVID-19 vaccination. Subset specified: HCoV-OC43 spike overlapping peptide pool stimulation. The CDR3 DNA sequence: TGTGCCAGCAGTGAAGCAGGGGGGGCGGTCAGGGGTGAGCAGTTCTTC. Protein: CASSEAGGAVRGEQFF.